Here is one T cell receptor beta chain with its context. Its antigen is not known. The sample originates from a study of siplizumab effects on memory and regulatory T cells. Whole-study findings and limits: Among mappable alloreactive CD4+ clones, the Treg-derived fraction averaged approximately 70% with siplizumab versus about 26% in controls. Among alloreactive clones, only a minor fraction mapped to unstimulated subsets. Suppression by proliferating Tregs derived from siplizumab cultures was not verified. The majority of clones, roughly 75-95% of proliferating CD4+ or CD8+ clones, lacked an assignable naive or memory phenotype.

Only in-frame clones appear in the TCRdb table, and some are missing; sequencing was by immunoSEQ multiplex PCR. The sample has around 94,000 clones; about 94% are singletons. Trimming took 2 bases from V and 6 from J; bases not matched to a gene: 2. CDR1 is SGHRS and CDR2 is YFSETQ in the germline V gene. The CDR3 covers 14 residues. Sequenced input: CD4+ T cells sorted from blood. The origin of this receptor is a human donor in good health. This chain links TRBV5-1 with TRBJ2-1; 10 nucleotides match TRBD2. The CDR3 reads CASSLLAGRNEQFF. For the CDR3, the DNA is TGCGCCAGCAGCTTACTAGCGGGACGCAATGAGCAGTTCTTC. Using reference TRBV5-1 and TRBJ2-1 for the parts outside the CDR3, the full variable domain is KAGVTQTPRYLIKTRGQQVTLSCSPISGHRSVSWYQQTPGQGLQFLFEYFSETQRNKGNFPGRFSGRQFSNSRSEMNVSTLELGDSALYLCASSLLAGRNEQFFGPGTRLTVL.